Listed below are T cell receptor beta chains from one sample, sequenced in a study of CD8+ T cells in alopecia areata. TCRdb's copy holds only in-frame clones and misses some; the assay was immunoSEQ multiplex PCR. The sample lists about 180,000 clones; around 63% were seen once. This specimen was CD4+ T cells sorted from blood, taken at week 0. The receptors come from a human donor with alopecia areata. The CDR3 runs from the conserved cysteine through the conserved F or W. Each record gives: V gene, J gene, CDR3 protein.

TRBV12-5	TRBJ1-2	CASAPGTAYGYTF
TRBV11-2	TRBJ2-5	CASSLSQQETQYF
TRBV29-1	TRBJ2-5	CSVRLLLQETQYF
TRBV30	TRBJ1-1	CAWSRQSNTEAFF
TRBV15	TRBJ2-5	CASRGDQETQYF
TRBV2	TRBJ2-5	CASMSAVRETQYF
TRBV5-1	TRBJ1-6	CASGFGQTNSPLHF
TRBV30	TRBJ1-1	CASNSGPEAFF
TRBV5-1	TRBJ2-3	CASSLALAGDTQYF
TRBV10-3	TRBJ2-5	CAIGPTVQETQYF
TRBV5-4	TRBJ1-5	CASSLDSNQPQHF
TRBV20-1	TRBJ2-1	CSAAQGNEQFF
TRBV7-2	TRBJ2-5	CASSLGYHQETQYF
TRBV19	TRBJ2-3	CASSSVQSSTDTQYF
TRBV13	TRBJ1-5	CASSLGRRGAHQPQHF
TRBV7-9	TRBJ2-2	CASSFGRPGELFF
TRBV25-1	TRBJ2-3	CASSPLSSTDTQYF
TRBV25-1	TRBJ2-1	CASRASGGSHEQFF
TRBV6-5	TRBJ2-2	CASKAGGTGELFF
TRBV29-1	TRBJ2-2	CSVEISGGTTGELFF
TRBV4-2	TRBJ2-3	CASSSTSGGDTDTQYF
TRBV30	TRBJ1-2	CAWAGGYGYTF
TRBV7-2	TRBJ2-6	CASSSGHTGANVLTF
TRBV6-6	TRBJ2-7	CASSHDNYEQYF
TRBV5-6	TRBJ2-1	CASSYRDYLYNEQFF
TRBV7-3	TRBJ2-4	CASSPGLPGIQYF
TRBV5-5	TRBJ2-7	CASSLEPNPTVDEQYF
TRBV2	TRBJ1-2	CASHKEYGYTF
TRBV7-2	TRBJ1-2	CASTRGFYGYTF
TRBV5-1	TRBJ2-1	CASSLGQGDYNEQFF
TRBV4-1	TRBJ2-7	CASSQEGAGRYEQYF
TRBV9	TRBJ1-2	CASSGTGSINYGYTF
TRBV2	TRBJ2-3	CASGGVPMGTQYF
TRBV7-8	TRBJ2-2	CASSLGAWTNTGELFF
TRBV29-1	TRBJ2-3	CSVGGGEAFSTDTQYF
TRBV30	TRBJ1-1	CAWKRGVITEAFF
TRBV7-2	TRBJ2-6	CASSLAPQLSNSGANVLTF